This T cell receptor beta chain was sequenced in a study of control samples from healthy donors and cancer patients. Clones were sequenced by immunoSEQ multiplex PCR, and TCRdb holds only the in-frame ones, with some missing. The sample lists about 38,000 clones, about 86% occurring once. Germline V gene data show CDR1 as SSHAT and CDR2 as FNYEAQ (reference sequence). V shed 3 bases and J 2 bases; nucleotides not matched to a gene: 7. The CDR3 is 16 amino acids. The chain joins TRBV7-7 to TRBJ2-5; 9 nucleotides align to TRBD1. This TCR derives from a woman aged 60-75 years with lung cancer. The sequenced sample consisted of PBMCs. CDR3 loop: CASSLSSGTGQETQYF. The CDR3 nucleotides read TGTGCCAGCAGCTTGAGCTCCGGGACAGGGCAAGAGACCCAGTACTTC.